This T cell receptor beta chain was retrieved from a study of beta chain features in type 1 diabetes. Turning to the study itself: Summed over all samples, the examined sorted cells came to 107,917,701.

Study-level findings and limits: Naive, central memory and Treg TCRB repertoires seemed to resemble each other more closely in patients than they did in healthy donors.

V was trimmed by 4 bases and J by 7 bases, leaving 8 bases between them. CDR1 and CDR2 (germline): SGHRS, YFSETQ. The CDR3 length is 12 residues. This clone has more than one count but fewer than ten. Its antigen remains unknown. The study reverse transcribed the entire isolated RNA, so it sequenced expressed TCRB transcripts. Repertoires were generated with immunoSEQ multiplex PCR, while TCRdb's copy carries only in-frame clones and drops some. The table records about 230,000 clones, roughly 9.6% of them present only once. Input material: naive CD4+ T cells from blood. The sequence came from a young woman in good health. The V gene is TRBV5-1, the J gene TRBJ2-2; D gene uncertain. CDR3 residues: CASSKPGGELFF. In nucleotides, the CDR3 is TGCGCCAGCAGCAAGCCAGGCGGGGAGCTGTTTTTT.